One T cell receptor beta chain is described in this entry. Treatment defined: preoperative locoregional IRX-2 cytokine immunotherapy. Patients received preoperative, locoregional IRX-2 cytokine immunotherapy in a phase Ib study. Per germline, CDR1 MNHEY and CDR2 SMNVEV (reference sequence). With 6 bases clipped from V and 6 bases from J, the junction kept 5 bases outside the gene matches. The CDR3 has 14 residues. These data originate in a study of preoperative IRX-2 immunotherapy in early breast cancer. Measured with immunoSEQ multiplex PCR; TCRdb has only the in-frame clones, and not every one. The table lists 30,000 to 35,000 clones, around 96% of them singletons.

Sampling was performed from a patient treated with IRX-2 immunotherapy. The chain employs TRBV27 and TRBJ2-7; 13 nucleotides agree with TRBD2. The TCR was taken from a human donor with breast cancer. DNA for the CDR3: TGTGCCAGCAGCAAAGGACTAGCGGGAGTCGAGCAGTACTTC. Translating it yields CASSKGLAGVEQYF.